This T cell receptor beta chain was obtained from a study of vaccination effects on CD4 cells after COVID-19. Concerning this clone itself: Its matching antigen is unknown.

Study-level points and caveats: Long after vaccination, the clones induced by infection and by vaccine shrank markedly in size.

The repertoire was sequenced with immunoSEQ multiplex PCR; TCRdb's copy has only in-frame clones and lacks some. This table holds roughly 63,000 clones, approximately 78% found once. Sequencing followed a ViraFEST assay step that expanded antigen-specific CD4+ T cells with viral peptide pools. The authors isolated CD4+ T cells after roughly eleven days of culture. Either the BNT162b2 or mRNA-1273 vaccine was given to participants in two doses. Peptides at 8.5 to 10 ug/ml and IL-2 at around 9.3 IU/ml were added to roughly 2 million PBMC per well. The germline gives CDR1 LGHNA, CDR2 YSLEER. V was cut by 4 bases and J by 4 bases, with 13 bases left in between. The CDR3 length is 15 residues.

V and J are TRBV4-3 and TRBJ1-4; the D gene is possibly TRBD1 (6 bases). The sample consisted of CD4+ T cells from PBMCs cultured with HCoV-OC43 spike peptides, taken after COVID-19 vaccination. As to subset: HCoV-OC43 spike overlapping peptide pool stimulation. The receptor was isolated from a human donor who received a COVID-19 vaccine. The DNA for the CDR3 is TGCGCCAGCAGCCGAGAGACAGGCCTTAATGAAAAACTGTTTTTT. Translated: CASSRETGLNEKLFF.